This T cell receptor beta chain was documented in a study of human T cells and chemical hapten exposure. The time point: patch test 2, 6 weeks after DPC sensitization. Treatment defined: therapeutic diphenylcyclopropenone sensitization with weekly scalp DPC. Overall study results and limits: Sensitization with DPC brought no change to TCRs above 1 in 1000 in frequency.

The CDR3 has 14 amino acids. Deletions cut 6 bases from V and 2 bases from J, with 13 bases between. Germline CDR1 is SGHRS and CDR2 is YFSETQ. As concerns this clonotype: What it binds is unknown.

TCRdb recomputed calls from the RACE reads with MiXCR, one row per CDR3 protein. The table records approximately 82,000 distinct CDR3 sequences, 6.5% to 8% of them present only once. V and J are TRBV5-1 and TRBJ2-3; D is uncertain. This specimen consisted of whole blood, obtained in connection with sensitization to the hapten diphenylcyclopropenone (DPC). The sequence was obtained from a woman in her twenties or thirties with alopecia areata. Some clones in this sample may be carry-over from other donors' samples. The CDR3 DNA reads as TGCGCCAGCACGACTCAAGGAGCCACAGATACGCAGTATTTT. This codes for CASTTQGATDTQYF.